A selection of T cell receptor beta chains follows, all from one sample in a study of blood T cell repertoires in COVID-19. Data came from immunoSEQ multiplex PCR; TCRdb stores just in-frame clones and leaves some out. The sample lists 200,000 to 250,000 clones; 75% to 90% were seen once. Specimen: PBMCs or T cells enriched from blood (not recorded which). The receptor source for this set is a woman in her 30s who had been exposed to COVID-19. Each CDR3 is given with its conserved first and last residue. Fields, in order: D gene, V gene, clone size, J gene, CDR3 protein, CDR3 DNA. The D gene is left open where the match is weak. Only part of the rows carry a size: once, few, many, or a class if the clone is expanded.

D gene: TRBD1
V gene: TRBV27
clone size: NA
J gene: TRBJ1-2
CDR3 protein: CASSPGTGVRLNYGYTF
CDR3 DNA: TGTGCCAGCAGTCCTGGGACAGGGGTTAGGTTAAACTATGGCTACACCTTC

D gene: TRBD2
V gene: TRBV5-1
clone size: NA
J gene: TRBJ2-5
CDR3 protein: CASSSGTSGSAALQETQYF
CDR3 DNA: TGCGCCAGCAGCTCCGGGACTAGCGGGAGCGCGGCCCTACAAGAGACCCAGTACTTC

D gene: TRBD1
V gene: TRBV7-9
clone size: NA
J gene: TRBJ1-1
CDR3 protein: CASSAGQGPPKTEAFF
CDR3 DNA: TGTGCCAGCAGCGCAGGACAGGGACCTCCGAAGACTGAAGCTTTCTTT

D gene: TRBD1
V gene: TRBV11-2
clone size: NA
J gene: TRBJ1-2
CDR3 protein: CASSLLSPTGGRGYTF
CDR3 DNA: TGTGCCAGCAGCTTACTTAGCCCGACAGGGGGCAGAGGCTACACCTTC

D gene: NA
V gene: TRBV27
clone size: NA
J gene: TRBJ2-7
CDR3 protein: CASSLVGRPSEQYF
CDR3 DNA: TGTGCCAGCAGTTTAGTTGGGAGGCCCAGCGAGCAGTACTTC

D gene: TRBD1
V gene: TRBV5-4
clone size: NA
J gene: TRBJ2-2
CDR3 protein: CASSVGQKANTGELFF
CDR3 DNA: TGTGCCAGCAGCGTGGGACAGAAGGCGAACACCGGGGAGCTGTTTTTT

D gene: TRBD2
V gene: TRBV19
clone size: NA
J gene: TRBJ2-7
CDR3 protein: CASSILAGSSYEQYF
CDR3 DNA: TGTGCCAGTAGTATTCTAGCGGGGAGCTCCTACGAGCAGTACTTC

D gene: NA
V gene: TRBV4-1
clone size: NA
J gene: TRBJ1-5
CDR3 protein: CASSQGLFTGTYSNQPQHF
CDR3 DNA: TGCGCCAGCAGCCAAGGTCTATTTACAGGGACCTATAGCAATCAGCCCCAGCATTTT

D gene: TRBD2
V gene: TRBV19
clone size: NA
J gene: TRBJ2-1
CDR3 protein: CASMSLAGNEQFF
CDR3 DNA: TGTGCCAGTATGAGTCTAGCGGGCAATGAGCAGTTCTTC

D gene: NA
V gene: TRBV19
clone size: NA
J gene: TRBJ1-2
CDR3 protein: CASSITRANYGYTF
CDR3 DNA: TGTGCCAGTAGTATTACCAGGGCTAACTATGGCTACACCTTC

D gene: TRBD2
V gene: TRBV19
clone size: once
J gene: TRBJ2-3
CDR3 protein: CASSIFAGVGTDTQYF
CDR3 DNA: TGTGCCAGTAGTATCTTCGCGGGAGTTGGCACAGATACGCAGTATTTT

D gene: NA
V gene: TRBV5-1
clone size: NA
J gene: TRBJ1-2
CDR3 protein: CASSLAGGLLGYTF
CDR3 DNA: TGCGCCAGCAGCTTGGCCGGGGGGCTTTTAGGCTACACCTTC

D gene: TRBD2
V gene: TRBV19
clone size: NA
J gene: TRBJ2-1
CDR3 protein: CASRRAGGGNEQFF
CDR3 DNA: TGTGCCAGTAGAAGAGCGGGAGGTGGCAATGAGCAGTTCTTC

D gene: TRBD1
V gene: TRBV2
clone size: few
J gene: TRBJ1-2
CDR3 protein: CASSGDRETYGYTF
CDR3 DNA: TGTGCCAGCAGCGGAGACAGGGAGACCTATGGCTACACCTTC

D gene: NA
V gene: TRBV15
clone size: NA
J gene: TRBJ1-6
CDR3 protein: CATSRDLKRNSPLHF
CDR3 DNA: TGTGCCACCAGCAGAGATCTTAAGAGGAATTCACCCCTCCACTTT

D gene: NA
V gene: TRBV29-1
clone size: NA
J gene: TRBJ1-2
CDR3 protein: CSSRGPDYGYTF
CDR3 DNA: TGCAGCTCCAGGGGTCCGGACTATGGCTACACCTTC

D gene: TRBD1
V gene: TRBV9
clone size: NA
J gene: TRBJ2-7
CDR3 protein: CASSARQGSYEQYF
CDR3 DNA: TGTGCCAGCAGCGCCCGACAGGGCTCCTACGAGCAGTACTTC

D gene: NA
V gene: TRBV6-2/TRBV6-3
clone size: NA
J gene: TRBJ1-4
CDR3 protein: CASSQNEKLFF
CDR3 DNA: TGTGCCAGCAGTCAAAATGAAAAACTGTTTTTT

D gene: NA
V gene: TRBV2
clone size: once
J gene: TRBJ2-7
CDR3 protein: CASRYRDTSYEQYF
CDR3 DNA: TGTGCCAGCAGGTACCGGGACACCTCCTACGAGCAGTACTTC

D gene: TRBD1
V gene: TRBV18
clone size: NA
J gene: TRBJ2-5
CDR3 protein: CASSSAGQAPDF
CDR3 DNA: TGTGCCAGCTCGTCGGCAGGACAGGCCCCGGACTTC

D gene: NA
V gene: TRBV28
clone size: NA
J gene: TRBJ2-7
CDR3 protein: CASSYYRAPYEQYF
CDR3 DNA: TGTGCCAGCAGTTACTACAGGGCGCCCTACGAGCAGTACTTC

D gene: TRBD2
V gene: TRBV4-1
clone size: NA
J gene: TRBJ2-5
CDR3 protein: CASSQLLAGGLEKTQYF
CDR3 DNA: TGCGCCAGCAGCCAGCTACTAGCGGGAGGGTTAGAGAAGACCCAGTACTTC

D gene: NA
V gene: TRBV10-2
clone size: NA
J gene: TRBJ1-1
CDR3 protein: CASSRGLEVAEAFF
CDR3 DNA: TGCGCCAGCTCAAGAGGTCTAGAAGTCGCTGAAGCTTTCTTT

D gene: TRBD1
V gene: TRBV5-1
clone size: NA
J gene: TRBJ1-6
CDR3 protein: CASRTGWNSPLHF
CDR3 DNA: TGCGCCAGCAGGACAGGGTGGAATTCACCCCTCCACTTT

D gene: NA
V gene: TRBV5-1
clone size: NA
J gene: TRBJ1-4
CDR3 protein: CASSRAGATNEKLFF
CDR3 DNA: TGCGCCAGCAGTCGGGCAGGGGCAACTAATGAAAAACTGTTTTTT

D gene: TRBD2
V gene: TRBV5-1
clone size: NA
J gene: TRBJ2-7
CDR3 protein: CASSLVAGEAYEQYF
CDR3 DNA: TGCGCCAGCAGCTTGGTTGCGGGAGAGGCATACGAGCAGTACTTC

D gene: NA
V gene: TRBV19
clone size: NA
J gene: TRBJ2-1
CDR3 protein: CASSIEDGGLYNEQFF
CDR3 DNA: TGTGCCAGTAGTATAGAGGATGGCGGGTTATACAATGAGCAGTTCTTC

D gene: TRBD1
V gene: TRBV4-1
clone size: NA
J gene: TRBJ1-3
CDR3 protein: CASSQFYRGLISGNTIYF
CDR3 DNA: TGCGCCAGCAGCCAATTCTACAGGGGGCTTATTTCTGGAAACACCATATATTTT

D gene: TRBD1
V gene: TRBV7-9
clone size: NA
J gene: TRBJ2-7
CDR3 protein: CASSTWTGDSYEQYF
CDR3 DNA: TGTGCCAGCAGCACGTGGACAGGGGACTCCTACGAGCAGTACTTC

D gene: TRBD1
V gene: TRBV2
clone size: NA
J gene: TRBJ2-7
CDR3 protein: CASRVDREYYEQYF
CDR3 DNA: TGTGCCAGCAGAGTTGACAGGGAGTACTACGAGCAGTACTTC

D gene: NA
V gene: TRBV29-1
clone size: NA
J gene: TRBJ2-1
CDR3 protein: CSARGALINEQFF
CDR3 DNA: TGCAGCGCACGGGGGGCGCTCATCAATGAGCAGTTCTTC

D gene: TRBD1
V gene: TRBV10-3
clone size: NA
J gene: TRBJ1-2
CDR3 protein: CATRYRDRGGGYTF
CDR3 DNA: TGTGCCACGAGATACCGGGACAGGGGTGGTGGCTACACCTTC

D gene: TRBD2
V gene: TRBV7-3
clone size: NA
J gene: TRBJ2-3
CDR3 protein: CASSLKAPPDSWAGGGRADTQYF
CDR3 DNA: TGTGCCAGCAGCTTAAAAGCCCCCCCCGATAGTTGGGCGGGAGGTGGAAGGGCAGATACGCAGTATTTT

D gene: TRBD1
V gene: TRBV7-6
clone size: NA
J gene: TRBJ1-1
CDR3 protein: CASSLGQGLSTEAFF
CDR3 DNA: TGTGCCAGCAGCTTAGGACAGGGATTGAGCACTGAAGCTTTCTTT

D gene: NA
V gene: TRBV5-1
clone size: few
J gene: TRBJ2-2
CDR3 protein: CASSLALAGNTGELFF
CDR3 DNA: TGCGCCAGCAGCTTGGCATTGGCAGGGAACACCGGGGAGCTGTTTTTT

D gene: NA
V gene: TRBV9
clone size: NA
J gene: TRBJ2-3
CDR3 protein: CASSPGDTQYF
CDR3 DNA: TGTGCCAGCAGCCCGGGGGATACGCAGTATTTT

D gene: NA
V gene: TRBV3-1/TRBV3-2
clone size: few
J gene: TRBJ2-5
CDR3 protein: CASSQPESGFQETQYF
CDR3 DNA: TGTGCCAGCAGCCAACCCGAGAGCGGGTTCCAAGAGACCCAGTACTTC

D gene: TRBD1
V gene: TRBV19
clone size: NA
J gene: TRBJ1-4
CDR3 protein: CASRVHRGINEKLFF
CDR3 DNA: TGTGCCAGTAGAGTCCACAGGGGGATTAATGAAAAACTGTTTTTT

D gene: NA
V gene: TRBV11-3
clone size: once
J gene: TRBJ1-1
CDR3 protein: CASSLDSPRAGRHTEAFF
CDR3 DNA: TGTGCCAGCAGCTTAGATAGCCCACGGGCAGGGAGGCACACTGAAGCTTTCTTT

D gene: TRBD2
V gene: TRBV5-4
clone size: NA
J gene: TRBJ2-1
CDR3 protein: CASSCSTTSGIYNEQFF
CDR3 DNA: TGTGCCAGCAGCTGTTCCACCACTAGCGGGATTTACAATGAGCAGTTCTTC

D gene: NA
V gene: TRBV20-1
clone size: NA
J gene: TRBJ2-1
CDR3 protein: CSASRQGPVNEQFF
CDR3 DNA: TGCAGTGCTAGTAGGCAGGGGCCGGTAAATGAGCAGTTCTTC

D gene: NA
V gene: TRBV5-1
clone size: once
J gene: TRBJ2-7
CDR3 protein: CASGPGIYEQYF
CDR3 DNA: TGCGCCAGCGGACCCGGGATCTACGAGCAGTACTTC

D gene: NA
V gene: TRBV4-1
clone size: NA
J gene: TRBJ2-7
CDR3 protein: CASSQDRGREDYEQYF
CDR3 DNA: TGCGCCAGCAGCCAAGATAGGGGGCGGGAGGACTACGAGCAGTACTTC

D gene: TRBD1
V gene: TRBV2
clone size: NA
J gene: TRBJ1-1
CDR3 protein: CASREDRGEAFF
CDR3 DNA: TGTGCCAGCAGGGAGGACAGGGGAGAAGCTTTCTTT

D gene: NA
V gene: TRBV19
clone size: NA
J gene: TRBJ1-6
CDR3 protein: CASSIGPQNSPLHF
CDR3 DNA: TGTGCCAGTAGTATAGGCCCACAGAATTCACCCCTCCACTTT

D gene: NA
V gene: TRBV5-1
clone size: NA
J gene: TRBJ2-7
CDR3 protein: CASSLEGAQNEQYF
CDR3 DNA: TGCGCCAGCAGCTTGGAAGGGGCGCAGAACGAGCAGTACTTC

D gene: TRBD2
V gene: TRBV7-2
clone size: NA
J gene: TRBJ2-1
CDR3 protein: CASSQGLAGYNEQFF
CDR3 DNA: TGTGCCAGCAGCCAAGGTCTAGCGGGATACAATGAGCAGTTCTTC

D gene: NA
V gene: TRBV7-2
clone size: NA
J gene: TRBJ2-1
CDR3 protein: CASTSTGFRYNEQFF
CDR3 DNA: TGTGCCAGCACCTCCACAGGGTTTAGGTACAATGAGCAGTTCTTC

D gene: NA
V gene: TRBV27
clone size: NA
J gene: TRBJ2-3
CDR3 protein: CASRTGFTDTQYF
CDR3 DNA: TGTGCCAGCAGGACAGGATTCACAGATACGCAGTATTTT

D gene: NA
V gene: TRBV30
clone size: NA
J gene: TRBJ1-1
CDR3 protein: CAWSVGLYTEAFF
CDR3 DNA: TGTGCCTGGAGTGTGGGGCTTTACACTGAAGCTTTCTTT

D gene: NA
V gene: TRBV7-9
clone size: NA
J gene: TRBJ2-1
CDR3 protein: CASSRRRLSHNEQFF
CDR3 DNA: TGTGCCAGCAGCCGGAGGAGGTTGTCACACAATGAGCAGTTCTTC

D gene: TRBD2
V gene: TRBV6-5
clone size: NA
J gene: TRBJ2-2
CDR3 protein: CASRGLGKTGELFF
CDR3 DNA: TGTGCCAGCAGGGGACTAGGGAAGACCGGGGAGCTGTTTTTT

D gene: TRBD1
V gene: TRBV11-2
clone size: NA
J gene: TRBJ2-2
CDR3 protein: CASSRTGDRSGELFF
CDR3 DNA: TGTGCCAGCAGCCGGACAGGGGATAGGTCCGGGGAGCTGTTTTTT

D gene: TRBD2
V gene: TRBV18
clone size: NA
J gene: TRBJ2-3
CDR3 protein: CASSQLAGDTDTQYF
CDR3 DNA: TGTGCCAGCTCACAACTAGCGGGAGACACAGATACGCAGTATTTT

D gene: TRBD1
V gene: TRBV5-6
clone size: NA
J gene: TRBJ2-1
CDR3 protein: CASSFKTGKRNEQFF
CDR3 DNA: TGTGCCAGCAGCTTTAAGACAGGGAAGAGGAATGAGCAGTTCTTC

D gene: TRBD2
V gene: TRBV10-3
clone size: NA
J gene: TRBJ2-7
CDR3 protein: CAISPSRGRGYEQYF
CDR3 DNA: TGTGCCATCAGTCCGTCTCGCGGGAGAGGCTACGAGCAGTACTTC

D gene: TRBD2
V gene: TRBV29-1
clone size: NA
J gene: TRBJ2-1
CDR3 protein: CSATSGSRSHEQFF
CDR3 DNA: TGCAGCGCGACTAGCGGGAGTAGATCACATGAGCAGTTCTTC

D gene: TRBD2
V gene: TRBV3-1/TRBV3-2
clone size: NA
J gene: TRBJ2-4
CDR3 protein: CASSLAGGSKNIQYF
CDR3 DNA: TGTGCCAGCAGTCTAGCGGGAGGGTCCAAAAACATTCAGTACTTC

D gene: NA
V gene: TRBV18
clone size: once
J gene: TRBJ1-2
CDR3 protein: CASSPQDSGYGYTF
CDR3 DNA: TGTGCCAGCTCACCACAGGACAGTGGCTATGGCTACACCTTC

D gene: TRBD2
V gene: TRBV13
clone size: NA
J gene: TRBJ2-5
CDR3 protein: CASSELAGGPRETQYF
CDR3 DNA: TGTGCCAGCAGCGAACTAGCGGGAGGGCCGAGGGAGACCCAGTACTTC